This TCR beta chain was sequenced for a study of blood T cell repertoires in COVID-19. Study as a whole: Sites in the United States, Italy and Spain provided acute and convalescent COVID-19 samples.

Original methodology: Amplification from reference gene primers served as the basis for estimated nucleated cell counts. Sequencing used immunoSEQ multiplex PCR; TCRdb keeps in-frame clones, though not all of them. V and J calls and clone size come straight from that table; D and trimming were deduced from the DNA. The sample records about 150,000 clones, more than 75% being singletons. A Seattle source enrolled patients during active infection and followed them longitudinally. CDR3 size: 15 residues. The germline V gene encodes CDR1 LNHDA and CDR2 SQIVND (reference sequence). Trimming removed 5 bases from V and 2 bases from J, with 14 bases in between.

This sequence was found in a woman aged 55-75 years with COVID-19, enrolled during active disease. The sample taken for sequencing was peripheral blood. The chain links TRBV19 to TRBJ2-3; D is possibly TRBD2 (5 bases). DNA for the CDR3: TGTGCCAGTAGTGACTATCGGAAGGTCACAGATACGCAGTATTTT. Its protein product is CASSDYRKVTDTQYF.